The 30 T cell receptor beta chains listed next were all sequenced from one sample in a study of T-cell reconstitution after alpha-beta-depleted transplantation in children. The authors prepared the TCRbeta library with unique molecular identifiers. TCRdb re-derived calls from the PCR reads in MiXCR, one entry per CDR3 protein. The repertoire holds about 400,000 distinct CDR3 sequences, with about 16% as singletons. This material consisted of PBMCs, mostly from graft donor cells, taken 360 days after TCRalphabeta/CD19-depleted stem cell transplant. The receptors come from a boy in the first two years of life who had a stem cell transplant for Wiskott-Aldrich syndrome, so the T cells may come from the graft donor.

This clonotype has just a few counts. Here the CDR3 reads CATSVQGRTDTQYF. The CDR3 DNA follows: TGTGCCACCAGTGTCCAGGGGAGGACAGATACGCAGTATTTT. The chain recombines TRBV24-1 with TRBJ2-3; D might be TRBD1 or TRBD2, each matching 6 bases. The CDR3 contains 14 residues. The V end was cut by 5 bases, the J end by 3 bases, with 11 bases between. Germline V gene lookup returns CDR1 KGHDR and CDR2 SFDVKD.

This clonotype appeared many times. V and J are TRBV7-8 and TRBJ2-5; D is perhaps TRBD1 or TRBD2 (5 bases each). This CDR3 is built from 14 residues. Germline values: CDR1 SGHVS, CDR2 FQNEAQ. V dropped 3 bases and J dropped 4 bases, with 12 bases sitting between them. Here the CDR3 reads CASSLMAGRETQYF. The CDR3 nucleotides read TGTGCCAGCAGCTTGATGGCAGGGAGAGAGACCCAGTACTTC.

There are many counts of this clonotype. The chain has TRBV20-1 and TRBJ2-4; 7 nucleotides align to TRBD1. This CDR3 has 12 residues. CDR1 is DFQATT and CDR2 is SNEGSKA in the germline V gene (reference sequence). Losses at the gene ends were 2 bases for V and 7 bases for J; bases not matched to a gene: 2. The CDR3 region has the DNA TGCAGTGCTAGACCGGACAGGAACATTCAGTACTTC. This sequence encodes CSARPDRNIQYF.

The chain uses TRBV10-1 and TRBJ2-1, with 7 nucleotides matching TRBD2. Germline CDR1 reads WNHNN; CDR2 reads SYGVQD (reference sequence). The CDR3 is 15 residues long. Unmatched junction bases numbered 2, after V lost 2 bases and J lost 1 base. The CDR3, as DNA: TGCGCCAGCAGTGAGATGGGGGGGTCCTACAATGAGCAGTTCTTC. Its protein is CASSEMGGSYNEQFF.

The chain couples TRBV20-1 to TRBJ2-5; no firm D call. The CDR3 consists of 14 residues. Germline assignment: CDR1 DFQATT and CDR2 SNEGSKA (reference sequence). V lost 3 bases, J lost 4 bases, and 15 bases lay in between. The DNA of the CDR3 is TGCAGTGCTAGTCCTCTCTCCGTAGGAGAGACCCAGTACTTC. Amino acids: CSASPLSVGETQYF.

V gene TRBV29-1 combines with J gene TRBJ2-1, with 11 bases aligning to TRBD2. Per germline, CDR1 SQVTM and CDR2 ANQGSEA. Germline trimming cut 6 bases from V and 12 bases from J; bases unmatched to any gene: 10. The CDR3 length is 13 residues. CDR3 bases: TGCAGCGTCGGACCTCGGCTAGCGGGAGGGCAGTTCTTC. Protein product: CSVGPRLAGGQFF.

J is TRBJ2-2 and V is TRBV7-8; tentatively, D is TRBD1 (5 bases). Trimming pared 10 bases from V and 6 bases from J, leaving 18 bases between. The CDR3 runs 14 residues. Germline CDR1 and CDR2: SGHVS and FQNEAQ. In DNA form, the CDR3 reads TGTGCCACTAGGGTCAGGGATTTCCCCGGGGAGCTGTTTTTT. It specifies CATRVRDFPGELFF.

This clonotype appeared a few times. The V gene is TRBV20-1, the J gene TRBJ2-7; 7 positions match TRBD2. J lost 6 bases, V lost 2 bases, and 7 bases had no gene match. The CDR3 covers 13 residues. Germline V gene sequence: CDR1 DFQATT, CDR2 SNEGSKA (reference sequence). The CDR3 loop reads CSARRAGRFEQYF. Written as DNA, the CDR3 is TGCAGTGCTAGAAGAGCGGGAAGGTTCGAGCAGTACTTC.

This clonotype was detected a few times. The CDR3 bases are TGTGCCACCAGCAAGGGTCTCACAACCACAGATACGCAGTATTTT. This codes for CATSKGLTTTDTQYF. The J gene is TRBJ2-3, the V gene TRBV15; D call uncertain. Germline CDR1 is LNHNV and CDR2 is YYDKDF (reference sequence). The CDR3 spans 15 residues. Trimming took 4 bases from V and 2 from J, leaving 13 bases between them.

This clonotype was detected a few times. V usage is TRBV7-7 and J usage is TRBJ1-1; 8 nucleotides agree with TRBD1. This CDR3 is 17 amino acids long. J lost 0 bases, V lost 0 bases, and 6 bases had no gene match. The germline V gene has CDR1 SSHAT and CDR2 FNYEAQ (reference sequence). CDR3 sequence: CASSLAQGADMNTEAFF. DNA for the CDR3: TGTGCCAGCAGCTTAGCCCAGGGGGCGGACATGAACACTGAAGCTTTCTTT.

This clonotype has only a few counts. V usage is TRBV12-3 or TRBV12-4 and J usage is TRBJ2-2; D gene unclear. The CDR3 runs to 16 residues. V dropped 5 bases and J dropped 4 bases, with 17 bases sitting between them. CDR3 nucleotides: TGTGCCAGCAGTCCCTTCGGGCTGGCGGTCACCGGGGAGCTGTTTTTT. It encodes CASSPFGLAVTGELFF.

This clonotype appeared a few times. This chain connects TRBV20-1 to TRBJ2-7; 10 positions agree with TRBD1. Germline loops: CDR1 DFQATT, CDR2 SNEGSKA (reference sequence). With 3 bases clipped from V and 2 bases from J, the junction kept 4 bases outside the gene matches. CDR3 length: 14 amino acids. The CDR3 DNA reads as TGCAGTGCTAGTCCTGGACAGGGGGCCTACGAGCAGTACTTC. Translated: CSASPGQGAYEQYF.

The rearrangement links TRBV12-3 or TRBV12-4 to TRBJ2-7; D is possibly TRBD1 (6 bases). V lost 3 bases and J 7 bases, leaving 16 bases between the germline ends. The CDR3 has 14 residues. The CDR3 sequence is CASSLRSGDREQYF. In DNA form, the CDR3 reads TGTGCCAGCAGTTTGAGGTCAGGGGATAGGGAGCAGTACTTC.

V gene TRBV18 combines with J gene TRBJ2-7, with 9 nucleotides matching TRBD1. Germline trimming cut 0 bases from V and 3 bases from J; bases unmatched to any gene: 6. The CDR3 loop spans 16 amino acids. Germline CDR1 and CDR2: KGHSH and LQKENI. CDR3 DNA sequence: TGTGCCAGCTCACCACCAACTGGACAGGGGATCTACGAGCAGTACTTC. Residues: CASSPPTGQGIYEQYF.

This clonotype was counted between two and nine times. This sequence joins TRBV10-1 and TRBJ2-5; 9 bases are a match to TRBD1. The CDR3 covers 16 residues. Trimming at V came to 3 bases and at J to 0 bases, leaving 5 bases not matched to a gene. Germline V gene data show CDR1 as WNHNN and CDR2 as SYGVQD (reference sequence). The chain's CDR3 is CASSDGQGPYQETQYF. DNA of the CDR3: TGCGCCAGCAGTGATGGACAGGGGCCGTACCAAGAGACCCAGTACTTC.

The chain combines TRBV20-1 with TRBJ2-4; D is undetermined. This CDR3 has 14 amino acids. With 6 bases removed from V and 4 bases from J, the gap between germline ends came to 16 bases. The germline V gene encodes CDR1 DFQATT and CDR2 SNEGSKA (reference sequence). The CDR3 spells CSASQGRSKNIQYF. CDR3 in DNA: TGCAGTGCGTCACAAGGCAGGAGTAAAAACATTCAGTACTTC.

V and J are TRBV20-1 and TRBJ2-1; TRBD2 agrees at 7 bases. Germline CDR1 is DFQATT and CDR2 is SNEGSKA (reference sequence). The CDR3 length is 12 residues. With 1 base clipped from V and 8 bases from J, the junction kept 2 bases outside the gene matches. The DNA for the CDR3 is TGCAGTGCTAGAGGACTAGCACATGAGCAGTTCTTC. Protein product: CSARGLAHEQFF.

This clonotype showed up just a few times. V is TRBV20-1 and J is TRBJ2-6, with D perhaps TRBD1 (6 bases). V lost 3 bases to trimming and J lost 2 bases, with 11 bases between them. The CDR3 runs 15 residues. Germline loops: CDR1 DFQATT, CDR2 SNEGSKA (reference sequence). The DNA for the CDR3 is TGCAGTGCTAGTCGACAGGCTCCTGGGGCCAACGTCCTGACTTTC. This sequence encodes CSASRQAPGANVLTF.

This clonotype was counted only a few times. The chain carries TRBV5-8 and TRBJ2-3, with D maybe TRBD1 (5 bases). This CDR3 comprises 13 residues. Germline V gene sequence: CDR1 SGHTS, CDR2 YDEGEE. V lost 5 bases and J 3 bases, leaving 10 bases between the germline ends. The CDR3 loop is CASRYRFTDTQYF. Here the CDR3 DNA reads TGTGCCAGCAGGTACAGGTTTACAGATACGCAGTATTTT.

This clonotype was observed many times. V gene TRBV6-2 or TRBV6-3 combines with J gene TRBJ2-7, with 11 nucleotides matching TRBD2. V lost 5 bases to trimming and J lost 4 bases; unmatched junction nucleotides: 10. Germline loops: CDR1 MNHEY, CDR2 SVGEGT. This CDR3 has 16 residues. CDR3 bases: TGTGCCAGCAGTCGAGTTCGACTAGCGGGACAATACGAGCAGTACTTC. This translates into CASSRVRLAGQYEQYF.

The V call is TRBV12-3 or TRBV12-4, the J call TRBJ2-7, with a possible D match to TRBD2 (6 bases). The CDR3 is 14 amino acids. Trimming stripped 0 bases from V and 6 bases from J, with 12 bases between. CDR3 region: CASSLAAAGSEQYF. DNA for the CDR3: TGTGCCAGCAGTTTAGCGGCCGCGGGAAGCGAGCAGTACTTC.

This clonotype was seen only a few times. V gene TRBV4-1 combines with J gene TRBJ1-6, with unresolved D. CDR3 size: 15 residues. In germline, CDR1 is MGHRA, CDR2 YSYEKL. Trimming removed 2 bases from V and 8 bases from J, with 13 bases in between. The CDR3 sequence: CASSQLPARDSPLHF. The CDR3, as DNA: TGCGCCAGCAGCCAACTCCCCGCGAGGGATTCACCCCTCCACTTT.

The genes are TRBV12-3 or TRBV12-4 and TRBJ2-1; 8 nucleotides align to TRBD2. This CDR3 has 13 residues. V shed 5 bases and J 7 bases; nucleotides not matched to a gene: 4. The DNA of the CDR3 is TGTGCCAGCAGTAGCGGGAGCCGTAATGAGCAGTTCTTC. It codes for CASSSGSRNEQFF.

In this sample, this clonotype turned up a few times. This chain links TRBV5-1 with TRBJ2-7; 12 nucleotides match TRBD1. Germline V gives CDR1 SGHRS, CDR2 YFSETQ. The CDR3 sequence is 14 residues long. J gave up 7 bases and V 1 base, and 3 bases lay outside the gene matches. This CDR3 is CASSLWDRGLEQYF. CDR3 nucleotide sequence: TGCGCCAGCAGCTTGTGGGACAGGGGGCTGGAGCAGTACTTC.

The rearrangement links TRBV12-3 or TRBV12-4 to TRBJ2-2; 10 bases agree with TRBD2. This CDR3 has 15 residues. V dropped 2 bases and J dropped 7; count of bases not matched to a gene: 4. In DNA, the CDR3 is TGTGCCAGCAGTTTAAGCGGGGGGGTTTTCGGGGAGCTGTTTTTT. It is translated as CASSLSGGVFGELFF.

As DNA, the CDR3 is TGTGCCAGCAGTTTAGACGAGTCCTATGAAAAACTGTTTTTT. Translating gives CASSLDESYEKLFF. The chain employs TRBV12-3 or TRBV12-4 and TRBJ1-4; unclear D gene. V gave up 1 base and J gave up 6 bases, with 9 bases separating them. The length of the CDR3 is 14 residues.

The chain couples TRBV10-3 to TRBJ2-3; D is undetermined. The germline V and J ends were trimmed by 2 bases and 1 base, with 10 bases remaining between them. This CDR3 region has 15 residues. Germline CDR1 is ENHRY and CDR2 is SYGVKD. The CDR3 region has the DNA TGTGCCATCAGTGAGGGGTGGTGGGGCACAGATACGCAGTATTTT. Its translation: CAISEGWWGTDTQYF.

This clonotype was counted a few times. The CDR3 loop is CASSRTISANTGELFF. The CDR3 bases are TGTGCCAGCAGCCGGACAATTAGCGCGAACACCGGGGAGCTGTTTTTT. V is TRBV12-3 or TRBV12-4 and J is TRBJ2-2; D is perhaps TRBD1 or TRBD2 (5 bases each). Trimming removed 6 bases at V and 0 bases at J, with 14 bases between. The CDR3 is made up of 16 amino acids.

The CDR3 protein is CASSLVTSGTFEQYF. DNA for the CDR3: TGTGCCAGCAGCTTAGTGACTAGCGGGACATTCGAGCAGTACTTC. This chain connects TRBV7-9 to TRBJ2-7, with 11 bases identical to TRBD2. Per the germline V gene, CDR1 is SEHNR and CDR2 is FQNEAQ (reference sequence). Unmatched junction bases numbered 5, after V lost 1 base and J lost 6 bases. The CDR3 length is 15 residues.

V gene TRBV25-1 combines with J gene TRBJ2-7; no clear D gene. Trimming took off 1 base at V and 0 bases at J, with 7 bases between the two ends. The CDR3 contains 14 residues. CDR1 and CDR2 (germline): MGHDK, SYGVNS. Here the CDR3 reads CASSEFSSSYEQYF. The CDR3, as DNA: TGTGCCAGCAGTGAATTTTCAAGCTCCTACGAGCAGTACTTC.